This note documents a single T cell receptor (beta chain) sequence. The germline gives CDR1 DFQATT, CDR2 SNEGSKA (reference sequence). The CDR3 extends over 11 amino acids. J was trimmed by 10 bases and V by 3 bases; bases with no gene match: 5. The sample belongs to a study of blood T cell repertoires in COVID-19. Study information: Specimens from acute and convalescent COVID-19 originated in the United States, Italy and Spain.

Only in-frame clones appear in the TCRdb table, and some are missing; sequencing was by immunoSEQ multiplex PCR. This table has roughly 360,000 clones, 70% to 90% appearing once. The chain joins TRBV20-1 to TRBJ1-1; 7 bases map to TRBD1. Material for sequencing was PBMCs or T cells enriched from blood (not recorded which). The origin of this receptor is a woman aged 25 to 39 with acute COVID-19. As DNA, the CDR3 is TGCAGTGCTAGGGGAGACAGGGCAGCTTTCTTT. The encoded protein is CSARGDRAAFF.